This T cell receptor (beta chain) was documented in a study of blood T cell repertoires in COVID-19 (dated by TCRdb to between 2020 and 2021). As for the study more broadly: Collaborator samples came from the United States, Italy and Spain and covered acute and convalescent phases of COVID-19. The prospective study material was composed of cDNA or gDNA derived from T cells, B-cell-depleted T cells, or PBMCs. Subjects who had been exposed to COVID-19, were actively infected with it, or had recovered from it provided the deeply sampled blood TCRbeta repertoires that made up the dataset. The repertoires were released in a freely available public database meant as a resource for research on the immune response to SARS-CoV-2. Samples came from the ongoing ImmuneRACE study (first 160 participants) plus 1,254 subjects from 6 global collaborators. A de-identified subject ID, COVID-19 status, age in years and sex were almost always included in the sample metadata. Where available, HLA class I and class II types were taken from metadata supplied by the sample provider and were not determined by assay-based typing. Summary of the overall study and its limitations: The quantity of clinical and demographic metadata differed by source and by participant and was supplied without curation.

As concerns this clone: Its antigen remains unidentified. No much larger clone exists at a distance of one base, and base qualities are not known.

In the prospective study, participants were 18 to 89 years old, resided in 24 geographic areas of the United States, and were enrolled through a virtual design. Cohort assignment in the prospective study relied on participant-reported clinical history from a screening survey and a study questionnaire. In the prospective study, mobile phlebotomists collected whole blood, serum and a nasopharyngeal or oropharyngeal swab from each participant. Participants in the prospective study had the option to provide additional blood draws and questionnaires over an approximately 2-month period. Before DNA extraction, blood samples from the prospective study were shipped at room temperature or frozen. The CDR1 and CDR2 encoded by the germline V gene are KGHSH and LQKENI. V is cut by 5 bases and J by 5 bases, and the space between the germline ends is 12 bases. The CDR3 covers 13 residues, taking in both the cysteine and the phenylalanine. Only the CDR3 DNA is retained, 39 bases long and in frame from the first base.

TCRbeta CDR3 regions were amplified from genomic DNA using the immunoSEQ Assay, a bias-controlled multiplex PCR. The published analysis was carried out like this. Nucleated cell counts per sample were estimated from amplification of reference gene primers within the assay. Sequence reads were collapsed and filtered to measure the absolute abundance of every unique TCRbeta CDR3 rearrangement. Productive Simpson clonality was computed per sample as the square root of Simpson's diversity index over productive rearrangements. TCRdb mirrors the immuneACCESS table, restricted to in-frame sequences. Some clones are absent from its copies; in checked studies, under half trace to an unresolved V gene, and the reason for the others is unknown. Clone size and the V and J calls come from that table; the DNA yielded D and trimming. The sample table lists roughly 360,000 clones, roughly 88% of them with a count of one. The ten largest clones add up to 0.95% to 1% of the sample.

Sequenced: PBMCs or T cells enriched from blood (not recorded which). The clonotype comes from a woman aged 30 to 39 with acute COVID-19. The sequence is built from TRBV18 and TRBJ1-1; the D segment cannot be called with confidence. DNA sequence: TGTGCCAGCTCATTGTCGGAGGAAACTGAAGCTTTCTTT. This is translated as CASSLSEETEAFF.